This is a list of T cell receptor beta chains from one sample in a study of shared clonotypes between healthy human individuals. The repertoire was sequenced with immunoSEQ multiplex PCR; TCRdb's copy has only in-frame clones and lacks some. The repertoire consists of roughly 890,000 clones, with 92% occurring once and the leading ten covering nearly 25%. Sequencing was done on a sample of naive CD8+ T cells sorted from blood. These receptors came from a man younger than 45 in good health. The CDR3 runs from the conserved cysteine through the conserved F or W. A D gene is named only where the DNA matches it firmly. The size of a clone is reported for some rows only, either as once, few or many, or as a class for expanded clones.

d_gene	v_gene	j_gene	abundance	CDR3nt	CDR3aa
TRBD1	TRBV27	TRBJ2-1	NA	TGTGCCAGCAGTCCGGGACAGGGGGCTTATGAGCAGTTCTTC	CASSPGQGAYEQFF
TRBD2	TRBV30	TRBJ2-3	NA	TGTGCCTGGAGCCGACTAGCGGGACGAGATACGCAGTATTTT	CAWSRLAGRDTQYF
TRBD1	TRBV7-9	TRBJ2-7	NA	TGTGCCAGCAGCGATGTTGACAGGGACTACGAGCAGTACTTC	CASSDVDRDYEQYF
NA	TRBV2	TRBJ2-5	NA	TGTGCCAGCAGTGAAGAGGTCGAGGAGACCCAGTACTTC	CASSEEVEETQYF
NA	TRBV9	TRBJ2-1	NA	TGTGCCAGCAGCGCTCCGGGGGCAAATGAGCAGTTCTTC	CASSAPGANEQFF
NA	TRBV7-9	TRBJ2-5	NA	TGTGCCAGCAGCTTAGAGACAGTCCCGCAAGAGACCCAGTACTTC	CASSLETVPQETQYF
TRBD2	TRBV11-2	TRBJ2-7	NA	TGTGCCAGCAGCCTCACCCCGACTAGCGGGGCCTACGAGCAGTACTTC	CASSLTPTSGAYEQYF
TRBD1	TRBV29-1	TRBJ1-2	NA	TGCAGCGCTGAGGGGCAGGGGGCCCCTGGCTACACCTTC	CSAEGQGAPGYTF
NA	TRBV19	TRBJ1-2	NA	TGTGCCAGTAGTATGCCAAACTATGGCTACACCTTC	CASSMPNYGYTF
TRBD1	TRBV27	TRBJ2-5	NA	TGTGCCAGCAGTTCGAGGGGGCGAGGAGAGACCCAGTACTTC	CASSSRGRGETQYF
NA	TRBV27	TRBJ2-7	NA	TGTGCCACCCGCATTCGGGGAGCGGACTACGAGCAGTACTTC	CATRIRGADYEQYF
NA	TRBV29-1	TRBJ2-1	NA	TGCAGCGTTGACGATAGAGTCCATGAGCAGTTCTTC	CSVDDRVHEQFF
NA	TRBV7-9	TRBJ1-1	NA	TGTGCCAGCAGCCAACACTCCACTGAAGCTTTCTTT	CASSQHSTEAFF
TRBD1	TRBV7-9	TRBJ1-2	NA	TGTGCCAGCAGCCAAAAGACAGGGGGCGCCGGCTACACCTTC	CASSQKTGGAGYTF
TRBD2	TRBV9	TRBJ2-1	NA	TGTGCCAGCAGCGTAGGACTAGCGGAGAGACTACGTTTCAACAATGAGCAGTTCTTC	CASSVGLAERLRFNNEQFF
NA	TRBV4-1	TRBJ1-1	NA	TGCGCCAGCAGCCAAGGATGGGGGATCAACACTGAAGCTTTCTTT	CASSQGWGINTEAFF
NA	TRBV7-6	TRBJ1-4	NA	TGTGCCAGCAGCTCCCGTACTAGCGTTAATGAAAAACTGTTTTTT	CASSSRTSVNEKLFF
NA	TRBV4-3	TRBJ2-2	NA	TGCGCCAGCAGCCAAGTCTTTTTGGACAGGAACACCGGGGAGCTGTTTTTT	CASSQVFLDRNTGELFF
NA	TRBV10-3	TRBJ1-2	few	TGTGCCATCAGTGAATCTGTCTATGGCTACACCTTC	CAISESVYGYTF
NA	TRBV9	TRBJ2-7	NA	TGTGCCAGCAGCCCTAACAGGGATCTTATCTACGAGCAGTACTTC	CASSPNRDLIYEQYF
NA	TRBV9	TRBJ2-2	NA	TGTGCCAGCAGCGTAAATAGACAGATTGACACCGGGGAGCTGTTTTTT	CASSVNRQIDTGELFF
TRBD1	TRBV27	TRBJ2-5	NA	TGTGCCAGCAGCCCGCTCCAGGGGGCGAAAGAGACCCAGTACTTC	CASSPLQGAKETQYF
TRBD1	TRBV7-9	TRBJ1-1	NA	TGTGCCAGCACATCTCCCTCGGACAGGGGGCCAACTGAAGCTTTCTTT	CASTSPSDRGPTEAFF
TRBD2	TRBV4-3	TRBJ2-1	NA	TGCGCCAGCAGCCAAGATACGGGAGGGCCTTTCCGTGAGCAGTTCTTC	CASSQDTGGPFREQFF
NA	TRBV28	TRBJ2-7	NA	TGTGCCAGCAGTAACCCTCCCAGGGGGGACTACGAGCAGTACTTC	CASSNPPRGDYEQYF
TRBD1	TRBV10-3	TRBJ1-5	NA	TGTGCCATCAGTGAGACAGGGGGTAGTCAGCCCCAGCATTTT	CAISETGGSQPQHF
NA	TRBV7-2	TRBJ2-4	NA	TGTGCCAGCCACCAACTAGTGGAAAACATTCAGTACTTC	CASHQLVENIQYF
NA	TRBV4-1	TRBJ2-1	NA	TGCGCCAGCAGCCAAGCAGGGTCCTACAATGAGCAGTTCTTC	CASSQAGSYNEQFF
NA	TRBV6-1	TRBJ1-2	NA	TGTGCCTCCACCTCTTATTGGGGAGACTATGGCTACACCTTC	CASTSYWGDYGYTF
NA	TRBV28	TRBJ2-5	NA	TGTGCCAGCAGTTCCTTTCCGCGACAGCAAAGACGGGAGACCCAGTACTTC	CASSSFPRQQRRETQYF
NA	TRBV11-2	TRBJ2-1	NA	TGTGCCAGCTCCCGAACAGGCGACCCTTCGCAGTTCTTC	CASSRTGDPSQFF
NA	TRBV7-2	TRBJ2-2	NA	TGTGCCAGCAGCCCCTTTGGAGGGTCGGGAACCGGGGAGCTGTTTTTT	CASSPFGGSGTGELFF
NA	TRBV27	TRBJ2-2	NA	TGTGCCAGCAGTGGCACCTACACCGGGGAGCTGTTTTTT	CASSGTYTGELFF